This is a list of T cell receptor beta chains from one sample in a study of blood T cell repertoires in COVID-19. The assay was immunoSEQ multiplex PCR, and TCRdb's table has in-frame clones only and misses some. This table has approximately 330,000 clones, 85% to 90% appearing once. Sequenced sample: PBMCs or T cells enriched from blood (not recorded which). All receptors come from a young woman who had recovered from COVID-19. CDR3s include the opening cysteine and the closing phenylalanine or tryptophan. A D gene is named only where the DNA matches it firmly. Size is stated for part of the rows, as once, few or many counts, or as a class when the clone is expanded.

d_gene	v_gene	j_gene	abundance	CDR3aa	CDR3nt
TRBD1	TRBV5-1	TRBJ1-1	NA	CASSQGVGDTEAFF	TGCGCCAGCAGCCAGGGGGTCGGGGACACTGAAGCTTTCTTT
TRBD2	TRBV29-1	TRBJ2-3	NA	CSPVTSGTDTQYF	TGCAGCCCGGTGACTAGCGGCACAGATACGCAGTATTTT
NA	TRBV7-9	TRBJ1-2	NA	CASSLGHGGDGYTF	TGTGCCAGCAGCTTAGGACATGGGGGGGATGGCTACACCTTC
NA	TRBV2	TRBJ1-6	NA	CASSLNPLRESPLHF	TGTGCCAGCAGCCTAAACCCTCTCAGGGAATCACCCCTCCACTTT
TRBD1	TRBV5-1	TRBJ2-5	NA	CASSSSGTGAQETQYF	TGCGCCAGCAGCTCCTCCGGGACAGGAGCACAAGAGACCCAGTACTTC
TRBD2	TRBV11-2	TRBJ2-1	NA	CASSLGGLAGPEQFF	TGTGCCAGCAGCTTAGGGGGACTAGCGGGTCCTGAGCAGTTCTTC
NA	TRBV4-1	TRBJ2-7	NA	CASSLRQLSYEQYF	TGCGCCAGCAGCCTTCGACAGCTAAGCTACGAGCAGTACTTC
NA	TRBV5-1	TRBJ1-2	NA	CASSLTQQGGSYGYTF	TGCGCCAGCTCGTTAACTCAACAGGGCGGGAGCTATGGCTACACCTTC
NA	TRBV7-9	TRBJ2-1	NA	CASSFSVNEQFF	TGTGCCAGCAGCTTTAGCGTAAATGAGCAGTTCTTC
NA	TRBV7-6	TRBJ1-6	once	CASSLQTHSPLHF	TGTGCCAGCAGCCTACAGACCCATTCACCCCTCCACTTT
TRBD1	TRBV4-1	TRBJ1-2	NA	CASSLVRTGVYGYTF	TGCGCCAGCAGCCTAGTCAGGACAGGGGTTTATGGCTACACCTTC
TRBD1	TRBV7-8	TRBJ1-3	NA	CASRRDTGTGGQYRNTIYF	TGTGCCAGCAGGAGAGACACCGGGACAGGGGGCCAATATAGAAACACCATATATTTT
NA	TRBV3-1/TRBV3-2	TRBJ2-2	NA	CASSPVSGEWTGELFF	TGTGCCAGCAGCCCAGTGTCAGGGGAGTGGACCGGGGAGCTGTTTTTT
NA	TRBV29-1	TRBJ1-5	NA	CSVATGNRDQPQHF	TGCAGCGTCGCCACAGGGAATCGGGATCAGCCCCAGCATTTT
TRBD2	TRBV5-4	TRBJ2-1	NA	CASSPYGSGRGNEQFF	TGTGCCAGCAGCCCCTACGGTAGCGGGAGGGGCAATGAGCAGTTCTTC
TRBD1	TRBV6-5	TRBJ2-7	NA	CAASRDRGNWAQYF	TGTGCCGCCAGCCGGGACAGGGGTAATTGGGCGCAGTACTTC
TRBD1	TRBV5-1	TRBJ2-2	NA	CASSSDRAGELFF	TGCGCCAGCAGCTCAGACAGGGCCGGGGAGCTGTTTTTT
NA	TRBV7-9	TRBJ1-6	NA	CASSLSRSGNSPLHF	TGTGCCAGCAGCTTATCTAGGTCCGGGAATTCACCCCTCCACTTT
NA	TRBV6-1	TRBJ2-1	NA	CASSDVDSPYNEQFF	TGTGCCAGCAGTGACGTGGACAGTCCCTACAATGAGCAGTTCTTC
NA	TRBV11-2	TRBJ1-3	few	CASSQQFLSGNTIYF	TGTGCCAGCAGCCAACAGTTTCTCTCTGGAAACACCATATATTTT
TRBD2	TRBV10-1	TRBJ2-3	NA	CASSKLAGERSTDTQYF	TGCGCCAGCAGTAAATTAGCGGGAGAGAGAAGCACAGATACGCAGTATTTT
NA	TRBV23-1	TRBJ2-7	NA	CAESTGPYEQYF	TGCGCCGAATCAACAGGGCCCTACGAGCAGTACTTC
NA	TRBV5-1	TRBJ1-2	NA	CASSLPPAGADGYTF	TGCGCCAGCAGCTTACCCCCGGCGGGGGCGGATGGCTACACCTTC
TRBD2	TRBV28	TRBJ2-3	NA	CATQKTGTSGRETDTQYF	TGTGCCACTCAAAAGACCGGGACTAGCGGGAGAGAAACAGATACGCAGTATTTT
TRBD2	TRBV7-2	TRBJ2-7	NA	CASSSTSGRVQQYF	TGTGCCAGCAGCTCCACTAGCGGGAGGGTACAGCAGTACTTC
NA	TRBV11-2	TRBJ2-1	NA	CASSLSGVSHNEQFF	TGTGCCAGCAGCTTATCTGGTGTAAGCCACAATGAGCAGTTCTTC
NA	TRBV20-1	TRBJ2-1	NA	CSATGDEQFF	TGCAGTGCTACGGGTGATGAGCAGTTCTTC
NA	TRBV6-5	TRBJ2-7	NA	CASSSTFEQYF	TGTGCCAGCAGTTCCACATTCGAGCAGTACTTC
NA	TRBV28	TRBJ2-5	NA	CASSFSGAGQETQYF	TGTGCCAGCAGTTTCTCGGGAGCGGGCCAAGAGACCCAGTACTTC
NA	TRBV9	TRBJ2-2	NA	CASRVTGFETGELFF	TGTGCCAGCAGGGTTACAGGTTTTGAGACCGGGGAGCTGTTTTTT
NA	TRBV30	TRBJ1-5	NA	CASTSTAANQPQHF	TGTGCCTCTACTTCGACAGCAGCTAATCAGCCCCAGCATTTT
NA	TRBV9	TRBJ1-1	NA	CASSVVPGYTEAFF	TGTGCCAGCAGCGTAGTTCCGGGGTACACTGAAGCTTTCTTT
TRBD1	TRBV24-1	TRBJ2-5	NA	CATSDKRGTGQETQYF	TGTGCCACCAGTGATAAACGAGGGACAGGCCAAGAGACCCAGTACTTC
TRBD1	TRBV27	TRBJ2-5	NA	CASSSFGTGVETQYF	TGTGCCAGCAGTTCTTTCGGGACAGGGGTAGAGACCCAGTACTTC
NA	TRBV3-1/TRBV3-2	TRBJ2-7	once	CASSRQGAYEQYF	TGTGCCAGCAGCCGACAAGGGGCCTACGAGCAGTACTTC
TRBD1	TRBV2	TRBJ1-5	NA	CASSTNGGQGDSSNQPQHF	TGTGCCAGCAGCACGAACGGGGGACAGGGGGATTCTAGCAATCAGCCCCAGCATTTT
NA	TRBV18	TRBJ2-2	NA	CASSPLVMTNTGELFF	TGTGCCAGCTCACCACTAGTCATGACGAACACCGGGGAGCTGTTTTTT
NA	TRBV27	TRBJ1-5	NA	CASSLTAGFNQPQHF	TGTGCCAGCAGTTTAACGGCAGGGTTCAATCAGCCCCAGCATTTT
NA	TRBV9	TRBJ2-5	NA	CASSVAPSSIETQYF	TGTGCCAGCAGCGTAGCCCCCAGTTCAATAGAGACCCAGTACTTC
NA	TRBV11-3	TRBJ2-5	NA	CASSLEGRSQETQYF	TGTGCCAGCAGCTTAGAGGGCAGGTCTCAAGAGACCCAGTACTTC
NA	TRBV5-1	TRBJ1-1	NA	CASSPQPGSTEAFF	TGCGCCAGCAGCCCACAACCGGGGAGCACTGAAGCTTTCTTT
TRBD1	TRBV5-1	TRBJ1-2	NA	CASSPETGVYGYTF	TGCGCCAGCAGCCCGGAGACAGGGGTCTATGGCTACACCTTC
NA	TRBV29-1	TRBJ1-2	NA	CSVAGRPEGSYTF	TGCAGCGTTGCCGGCAGACCGGAGGGGAGCTACACCTTC
TRBD1	TRBV18	TRBJ2-7	NA	CASSPLGTDYEQYF	TGTGCCAGCTCACCACTAGGGACAGATTACGAGCAGTACTTC
NA	TRBV28	TRBJ1-5	NA	CASSSHSSGRSNQPQHF	TGTGCCAGCAGCTCTCACTCGTCAGGGCGAAGCAATCAGCCCCAGCATTTT
TRBD2	TRBV19	TRBJ2-1	NA	CATLAGVGNEQFF	TGTGCCACCTTAGCGGGAGTGGGGAATGAGCAGTTCTTC
TRBD1	TRBV7-9	TRBJ1-2	NA	CASSLGQGARYGYTF	TGTGCCAGCAGCCTAGGACAGGGGGCGCGTTATGGCTACACCTTC
TRBD2	TRBV5-1	TRBJ2-2	once	CASSWLAGDTGELFF	TGCGCCAGCAGCTGGCTAGCGGGAGACACCGGGGAGCTGTTTTTT
TRBD2	TRBV5-1	TRBJ2-1	NA	CASSLAGGQGEQFF	TGCGCCAGCAGTTTGGCGGGGGGCCAGGGTGAGCAGTTCTTC
NA	TRBV27	TRBJ2-7	NA	CATSSARDTVEQYF	TGTGCCACCAGCTCGGCCCGCGACACTGTCGAGCAGTACTTC
TRBD1	TRBV7-6	TRBJ1-1	NA	CASSPGQGAQAFF	TGTGCCAGCAGCCCGGGACAGGGGGCACAAGCTTTCTTT
NA	TRBV5-1	TRBJ2-1	NA	CASSLAGRDYNEQFF	TGCGCCAGCAGCTTGGCCGGACGGGACTACAATGAGCAGTTCTTC
TRBD1	TRBV27	TRBJ2-3	NA	CASVGQGATDTQYF	TGTGCCAGCGTCGGGCAGGGGGCGACAGATACGCAGTATTTT
NA	TRBV30	TRBJ2-3	once	CAWGTWTDTQYF	TGTGCCTGGGGCACTTGGACAGATACGCAGTATTTT
NA	TRBV5-6	TRBJ1-1	NA	CASSFEGVDTEAFF	TGTGCCAGCAGCTTCGAAGGGGTAGACACTGAAGCTTTCTTT
NA	TRBV9	TRBJ1-2	NA	CASSPYDGDVGGYTF	TGTGCCAGCAGCCCCTACGACGGGGATGTTGGTGGCTACACCTTC
TRBD1	TRBV11-2	TRBJ1-1	NA	CASSFQGANTEAFF	TGTGCCAGCAGCTTCCAGGGGGCGAACACTGAAGCTTTCTTT
NA	TRBV11-2	TRBJ2-1	once	CASSLGRTEYNEQFF	TGTGCCAGCAGCTTGGGGAGGACTGAGTACAATGAGCAGTTCTTC
NA	TRBV6-5	TRBJ1-6	NA	CASSFKTAAPNSPLHF	TGTGCCAGCAGTTTCAAGACAGCCGCGCCGAATTCACCCCTCCACTTT
NA	TRBV7-6	TRBJ2-3	NA	CASSFTGGGPTDTQYF	TGTGCCAGCAGCTTCACTGGGGGGGGCCCCACAGATACGCAGTATTTT